The sequence of this TCR beta chain was determined in a study of blood T cell repertoires in COVID-19. The authors' processing: Quantification of nucleated cells was approximated via reference gene primer amplification. Produced via immunoSEQ multiplex PCR; TCRdb's table is partial and in-frame only. V, J and clone size were drawn from that table, and D and trimming were deduced from the DNA. The sample lists 130,000 to 150,000 clones, roughly 90% occurring once. Germline CDR1 reads SEHNR; CDR2 reads FQNEAQ (reference sequence). This CDR3 has 14 residues. V was shortened by 3 bases and J by 2 bases, with 9 bases between the two germline ends. Study members were between about 18 and 95 years old and lived in 24 US regions.

Sequencing was done on a sample of PBMCs or T cells enriched from blood (not recorded which). This chain links TRBV7-9 with TRBJ2-3; D is perhaps TRBD2 (5 bases). The receptor comes from a woman aged 25 to 45 with acute COVID-19. This CDR3 reads CASSFSDNTDTQYF. The CDR3 nucleotides are TGTGCCAGCAGCTTTAGCGACAACACAGATACGCAGTATTTT.